This T cell receptor (beta chain) was obtained from a study of cytomegalovirus exposure and HLA in healthy donors (TCRdb year 2017). Some background on the complete study: An earlier analysis of 587 of the donors reported around 280 Gb of sequence data and 90 million to 120 million unique TCR beta sequences obtained from some 170 million T cells. Roughly 300 gigabases of sequencing data and around 85 million unique TCR sequences made up an early release that covered several hundred HLA-typed donors. Of the approximately 400 genotyped donors, less than 90% were placed in the genetic ancestry cluster associated with self-reported Caucasian donors. The study aimed to test whether signatures of past pathogen exposure could be identified by cataloging public T cell receptors. The study profiled the T cell repertoires of 666 subjects by immunosequencing and related them to cytomegalovirus serostatus. A separate validation cohort of about 110 different subjects was used in addition to the roughly 670-subject first cohort. The study combined high-throughput TCR immunosequencing, statistical association of individual TCRs with disease status, and machine learning to predict cytomegalovirus infection status. A later analysis re-analyzed previously published TCR beta repertoires from 500 to 700 donors and added high-resolution HLA genotyping to study TCR occurrence patterns. Rather than drawing on any new phenotypic data, the later analysis identified candidate immune exposures from TCR beta sequences and the way those sequences occurred across donors. An earlier analysis of approximately 640 of the donors applied high-throughput TCR beta sequencing to assess whether each TCR beta V gene segment acted as functional or pseudogenic. Alongside the repertoire data, information on donor age, sex, ethnicity and CMV serostatus was compiled. A later genetic analysis took genome-wide SNP genotypes for about three fifths of the roughly 670 donors and used that subset as a discovery cohort. All discovery cohort repertoires had been generated on a single sequencing platform. Both class I and class II loci were covered by HLA typing, at four-digit resolution. Typing coverage varied by locus: roughly 620-640 donors for A, B, C, DRB1 and DQB1; roughly 510 for DQA1; approximately 610 for DPA1; 450 to 480 for DPB1. Roughly 5 DR-DQ haplotypes were handled as single units for association and clustering because linkage in the cohort was strong. On average, 235,054 unique TCR beta nucleotide sequences were sequenced per donor among some 430 genotyped donors of the cohort, with roughly 18% of those sequences being non-productive.

Broader findings and caveats from the paper: In an earlier analysis of about 550 of the donors, most TCR beta V segments were observed in productive rearrangements about 90% or about 30% of the time, broadly matching IMGT annotations. A later genetic analysis associated a missense DCLRE1C variant with V-gene and J-gene trimming of TCR beta chains, and an independent cohort replicated the association. Several of the top co-occurrence clusters appeared to be linked to parvovirus B19, influenza, CMV and Epstein-Barr virus, according to a later analysis. The study gave a list of under 200 TCR beta chains associated with cytomegalovirus. A further reported finding was that TCR beta sequences accurately predicted the HLA-A and HLA-B alleles for most subjects in the first cohort. Because counts were too low, seventeen rarely observed V segments, including chromosome 9 orphons, were excluded from the earlier analysis of 587 of the donors. The authors suggested that the approach could potentially be generalized to other disease states and immunological phenotypes. Correlated functional status among segregating V segments might be attributable to linkage disequilibrium, but an unknown experimental factor could not be ruled out. In a later genetic analysis, fewer N-insertions in productive TCRs were reported among donors in an Asian-associated ancestry cluster than the roughly 700-donor mean. Assigning TCR associations to individual alleles was difficult when HLA alleles, especially DR and DQ, strongly co-occurred. A few of the identified cytomegalovirus-associated TCR beta chains were confirmed in vitro to be specific for cytomegalovirus antigens. In both the original and validation cohorts, the classifier was reported to diagnose cytomegalovirus status with high specificity and sensitivity. CMV serostatus was the only immune exposure information available for the cohort. This cohort had only TCR beta chains sequenced, and the lack of alpha or paired-chain data limited which features could be detected. A later analysis found that TCR association rates varied across HLA loci, with DRB1 alleles showing the most associated TCRs and HLA-C alleles the fewest. Because the 87-base-pair reads could not distinguish some IMGT-functional V segments, including TRBV6-2 and TRBV6-3, those segments were excluded. A later analysis associated about 17,000 TCR beta sequences with specific HLA alleles at a false discovery rate of 0.05. The presence/absence analyses assumed that sequencing depth was roughly uniform across donors, and that assumption may not be true. In a later analysis, HLA-associated TCR beta chains showed more clonal expansion and lower generation probabilities than non-associated chains that were equally common. Most TCR sequences were seen in very few donors, while some public TCRs were found in many individuals. A later analysis found that most CMV-associated TCR beta chains appeared HLA-restricted, with HLA associations seemingly driven largely by CMV exposure. Because some donors lacked HLA typing at each locus, the association tests relied only on the typed subset. A cluster of highly shared sequence variants was judged likely to represent a technical artifact of the sequencing pipeline.

Libraries were built with the immunoSEQ multiplex PCR assay. A mixture of 60 forward primers for TCR Vbeta segments and 13 reverse primers for TCR Jbeta segments was used in the multiplex PCR. Amplification of the CDR3 region of rearranged TCR beta genes was performed with a multiplex PCR assay on genomic DNA. The Illumina HiSeq System was used to sequence the amplified TCR beta libraries as 87-base-pair reads. The study's processing was this. A later analysis tallied some 79 million unique TCR beta chains across the 640 or so repertoires, and approximately 11 million of those chains were shared by two or more donors. Raw reads were error-corrected and collapsed into unique sequences by a nearest-neighbor algorithm in which closely related sequences were merged to remove PCR and sequencing errors. CDR3 sequences were aligned to IMGT reference sequences to assign V, D and J gene segments. Each retained sequence needed at least a six-nucleotide match to both a V gene segment and a J gene segment. A rearrangement was called productive if the CDR3 had no stop codons and remained in frame with V and J, and every other rearrangement was called non-productive. Following IMGT convention, CDR3 was defined as the stretch from the second conserved V-encoded cysteine to the conserved J-encoded phenylalanine. In an earlier analysis of approximately 590 of the donors, sequences lacking an unambiguous match to a single V gene segment were excluded. In an earlier analysis of approximately 590 of the donors, V segments were called functional above 56.7% productive rearrangements and were called segregating when the between-donor standard deviation exceeded 5%. A statistical classification framework was developed to diagnose cytomegalovirus status using the catalog of TCR beta chain sequences. V and J gene assignment, in a later analysis, came from comparing TCR nucleotide sequences with IMGT/GENE-DB human TR gene sequences. In a later analysis, CDR3 sequences and most-parsimonious VDJ recombination scenarios were assigned using the TCRdist pipeline. In a later analysis, each TCR beta chain was defined by its CDR3 amino acid sequence together with its V-gene family, and reads without a unique V-gene family were excluded. A later analysis removed nearly 600 highly shared, low-generation-probability nucleotide sequences to deal with suspected cross-contamination and a sequencing artifact. In a later analysis, a clonal expansion index for each public chain was calculated from normalized within-repertoire ranks of inferred template counts. Generation probabilities in a later analysis came from a VDJ recombination model fitted to out-of-frame rearrangements, and those results were checked against IGoR. A later analysis scored TCR-TCR, TCR-HLA and TCR-CMV co-occurrence with hypergeometric tests, applying a repertoire-size bias correction to TCR pairs. A later analysis estimated false discovery rates by permuting HLA or CMV assignments 20 times. In a later analysis, co-occurring TCRs were grouped using DBSCAN, with TCRdist sequence similarity added in when clustering inside HLA-allele-positive subsets. Co-occurrence clustering excluded repertoires with fewer than 30,000 or more than 120,000 public chains, plus five with anomalous nucleotide sharing. TCRdb carries this immuneACCESS record with in-frame sequences only. Its versions omit some clonotypes, under half of them owing to an unresolved V gene in the studies checked, with the rest unexplained. The V and J calls and clone size are taken from that table; D and trimming were inferred from the DNA. The table for this sample shows over 80,000 clones. The ten biggest clones cover 5.5% of the sample.

Concerning this clone itself: Its antigen remains undetermined.

The V end loses 0 bases and the J end loses 8 bases, and a stretch of 17 bases separates them. According to the germline V gene, CDR1 reads SGHDT and CDR2 reads YYEEEE. The CDR3 runs 15 amino acids, cysteine and phenylalanine included. CDR3 DNA is the only sequence kept; it has 45 bases, read in frame from the first base. The cohort was made up of 666 healthy bone marrow donors. At the time of sampling, every cohort member was nominally healthy, though immune exposures that went unrecorded were likely present. The donor tested CMV seropositive, placing the donor among the approximately 290 seropositive members of the cohort. Each donor provided a peripheral blood sample, and peripheral blood mononuclear cells were used for TCR beta sequencing. Genomic DNA was extracted from the blood cell samples with the Qiagen DNeasy Blood Extraction Kit.

This sequence uses TRBV5-6 and TRBJ1-2; tentative D gene TRBD1, with 6 bases matching. The receptor's source is a girl between 5 and 17 years old in good health and CMV-seropositive. The sequencing sample was made of PBMCs. The DNA is TGTGCCAGCAGCTTGGTTTATTCGGCCAGGGGCGGCTACACCTTC. This codes for CASSLVYSARGGYTF.